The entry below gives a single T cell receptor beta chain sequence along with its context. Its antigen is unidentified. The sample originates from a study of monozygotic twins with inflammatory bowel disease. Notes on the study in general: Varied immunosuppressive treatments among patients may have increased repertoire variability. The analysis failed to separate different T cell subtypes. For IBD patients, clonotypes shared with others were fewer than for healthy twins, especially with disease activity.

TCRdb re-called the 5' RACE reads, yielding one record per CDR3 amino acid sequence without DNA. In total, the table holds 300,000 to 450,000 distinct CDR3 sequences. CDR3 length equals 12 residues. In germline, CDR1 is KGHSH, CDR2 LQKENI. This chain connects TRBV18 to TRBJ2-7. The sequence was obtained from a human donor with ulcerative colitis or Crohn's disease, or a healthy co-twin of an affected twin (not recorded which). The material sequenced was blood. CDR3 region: CASSPPLGEQYF.